Listed below are T cell receptor beta chains from one sample, sequenced in a study of T-cell memory formation after mild COVID-19. MiXCR, run by TCRdb on the 5' RACE reads, gives a single entry per CDR3 protein. The sample records over 120,000 distinct CDR3 sequences, approximately 21% being singletons. The specimen sequenced was PBMCs or a T cell subset sorted from them (not recorded which). The receptors here all came from an adult woman who had mild COVID-19 (a few samples of this study predate the infection). Cell type and time point are not known. Both conserved end residues are part of each CDR3. D genes are given only for firm matches. Some rows have no size entry. The others give once, few or many, or a class for an expanded clone.

V gene	clone size	D gene	J gene	CDR3 DNA	CDR3 protein
TRBV20-1	.	.	TRBJ2-1	TGCAGTGCCCAGAGGAGCGGCCTCTTCAGGGAGCAGTTCTTC	CSAQRSGLFREQFF
TRBV5-5	.	.	TRBJ2-2	TGTGCCAGCAGCAATCCGGGACGGGTCACCGGGGAGCTGTTTTTT	CASSNPGRVTGELFF
TRBV9	few	TRBD1	TRBJ1-2	TGTGCCAGCAGCGTTGGACAGGGGGCTGGGTATGGCTACACCTTC	CASSVGQGAGYGYTF
TRBV29-1	few	.	TRBJ2-3	TGCAGCGCCGGCCGGGACGGCGGCACAGATACGCAGTATTTT	CSAGRDGGTDTQYF
TRBV20-1	few	TRBD1	TRBJ1-1	TGCAGTGCTAAGAGGACAGGGGCGTGGGACACTGAAGCTTTCTTT	CSAKRTGAWDTEAFF
TRBV5-1	.	TRBD1	TRBJ2-4	TGCGCCAGCAGCTGGACAACAGGGGGTGGCCTTACTCTAGCCAAAAACATTCAGTACTTC	CASSWTTGGGLTLAKNIQYF
TRBV7-8	few	.	TRBJ1-6	TGTGCCAGCAGCCCCAGGGGTGGGGATTCACCACTCCACTTT	CASSPRGGDSPLHF
TRBV4-1	.	.	TRBJ1-2	TGCGCCAGCAGCCTGATCGTCAGGGCCAACTATGGCTACACCTTC	CASSLIVRANYGYTF
TRBV28	few	.	TRBJ2-5	TGTGCCAGCAGTCCTGTCCGAGGGACGTGCCAAGAGACCCAGTACTTC	CASSPVRGTCQETQYF
TRBV5-1	few	.	TRBJ2-2	TGCGCCAGCAGCCGTCAGGATACCGGGACCGGGGAGCTGTTTTTT	CASSRQDTGTGELFF
TRBV7-2	few	.	TRBJ2-7	TGTGCCAGCAGCCCTGCTGGTGGGCAGTACTTC	CASSPAGGQYF
TRBV5-4	.	.	TRBJ1-2	TGTGCCAGCAGCTTTCGGCTAACAGGAGGAATTGATGCGGGCTACACCTTC	CASSFRLTGGIDAGYTF
TRBV2	few	.	TRBJ1-2	TGTGCCAGCATGGGGGCTAACTATGGCTACACCTTC	CASMGANYGYTF
TRBV5-1	.	TRBD1	TRBJ2-3	TGCGCCAGCAGCTGGGACAGGGACACAGATACGCAGTATTTT	CASSWDRDTDTQYF
TRBV30	.	TRBD2	TRBJ2-1	TGTGCCTGGAGTGCAAAGCGGGAGGCCCCTTTACGCTACAATGAGCAGTTCTTC	CAWSAKREAPLRYNEQFF
TRBV20-1	.	.	TRBJ2-7	TGCACCCCCTTGGACAGTTACTCCTACGAGCAGTACTTC	CTPLDSYSYEQYF
TRBV6-5	.	.	TRBJ1-2	TGTGCCAGCAGTTATTCCACCGGGACAACGGGTGGCTACACCTTC	CASSYSTGTTGGYTF
TRBV7-9	.	.	TRBJ2-1	TGTGCCAGCAGCCAGCTCAATGAGCAGTTCTTC	CASSQLNEQFF
TRBV5-1	.	.	TRBJ1-2	TGCGCCAGCAGCTTGGCCGGGACAAAAGGCTACACCTTC	CASSLAGTKGYTF
TRBV11-2	few	.	TRBJ2-1	TGTGCCAGCAGCTTAGTGGACTACGAGCAGTTCTTC	CASSLVDYEQFF
TRBV20-1	.	.	TRBJ1-1	TGCAGTGCTAGGTATAGGGCCTCGAACACTGAAGCTTTCTTT	CSARYRASNTEAFF
TRBV7-9	few	.	TRBJ2-5	TGTGCCAGCAGCTTAGCGGCAGGGTTGGGAGAGACCCAGTACTTC	CASSLAAGLGETQYF
TRBV7-2	many	TRBD2	TRBJ2-3	TGTGCCAGCAGCTTAGGACTAGCGGGAGGTCGGGAAACGCAGTATTTT	CASSLGLAGGRETQYF
TRBV4-2	many	.	TRBJ2-3	TGTGCCAGCAGCCAAGAGGTAGGGGACACATCTACAGATACGCAGTATTTT	CASSQEVGDTSTDTQYF
TRBV5-1	few	.	TRBJ2-1	TGCGCCAGCAGGGAGCAGTTCTTC	CASREQFF
TRBV30	few	.	TRBJ1-5	TGTGCCTGGAGTGTACGAGAAGGTCAGCCCCAGCATTTT	CAWSVREGQPQHF
TRBV7-8	few	.	TRBJ1-5	TGTGCCAGCAGCTTAGGAGGGGTCAATCAGCCCCAGCATTTT	CASSLGGVNQPQHF
TRBV30	.	.	TRBJ2-1	TGTGCCTGGAAGCGGGCGACAGGGAGGATCACTGAGCAGTTCTTC	CAWKRATGRITEQFF
TRBV6-4	few	TRBD2	TRBJ2-7	TGTGCCAGCAGTAATACCGGGACTAGTCGATTTTACGAGCAGTACTTC	CASSNTGTSRFYEQYF
TRBV12-3/TRBV12-4	.	TRBD2	TRBJ2-3	TGTGCCAGCAGTTTAAGCGGGAGTGGAGATACGCAGTATTTT	CASSLSGSGDTQYF
TRBV4-1	.	.	TRBJ1-2	TGCGCCAGCAGCCAAGATAGGAGGGGAGGCTACACCTTC	CASSQDRRGGYTF
TRBV20-1	.	.	TRBJ2-7	TGCAGTGCCACCCGCGGGGGCAACACCTACGAGCAGTACTTC	CSATRGGNTYEQYF
TRBV12-3/TRBV12-4	few	TRBD2	TRBJ2-5	TGTGCCAGCAGCAAATGGACTAGCGGGAGTTATGAGACCCAGTACTTC	CASSKWTSGSYETQYF
TRBV5-8	once	.	TRBJ1-4	TGTGCCAGCAGCTTTTTAAATGTCGCTAATGAAAAACTGTTTTTT	CASSFLNVANEKLFF
TRBV4-2	.	.	TRBJ1-1	TGTGCCAGCAGCCAAGAGGCTAGGGCTTTCTTT	CASSQEARAFF
TRBV3-1	few	TRBD2	TRBJ2-5	TGTGCCAGCAGCCATCGGGGAGGGGAGACCCAGTACTTC	CASSHRGGETQYF
TRBV20-1	.	.	TRBJ1-3	TGCAGTGCAAGTGACCTCTCTGGAAACACCATATATTTT	CSASDLSGNTIYF
TRBV25-1	.	.	TRBJ2-7	TGTGCCAGCAGTGAATATCAGGGCCCCTTCGGGGAGCAGTACTTC	CASSEYQGPFGEQYF
TRBV12-3/TRBV12-4	.	TRBD1	TRBJ1-1	TGTGCCAGCAGTTTGGGACAGGCCTTGGAAGCTTTCTTT	CASSLGQALEAFF
TRBV29-1	few	TRBD1	TRBJ2-7	TGCAGCGTACCCGGACAGGGCTACGAGCAGTACTTC	CSVPGQGYEQYF
TRBV7-2	many	.	TRBJ1-2	TGTGCCAGCAGCTTAGGTCTGCAGGCCTATGGCTACACCTTC	CASSLGLQAYGYTF
TRBV24-1	.	.	TRBJ2-3	TGTGCCACCAGTGGAAGGGGGTCGAAAGATACGCAGTATTTT	CATSGRGSKDTQYF
TRBV12-3/TRBV12-4	.	TRBD2	TRBJ2-1	TGTGCCAGCAGTCCTAGCGGAAAAAGCTCCTACAATGAGCAGTTCTTC	CASSPSGKSSYNEQFF